Given below is one T cell receptor beta chain in context. The data are from a study of cytomegalovirus exposure and HLA in healthy donors. Trimming cost V 1 base and J 0 bases, with 10 bases left between them. Germline CDR1 and CDR2: SGHKS and YYEKEE (reference sequence). This CDR3 comprises 16 residues. Both 60 Vbeta primers and 13 Jbeta primers went into the PCR. Only in-frame clones appear in the TCRdb table, and some are missing; sequencing was by immunoSEQ multiplex PCR. Its clone listing holds around 97,000 clones. The clonotype was recovered from a man aged 40-49 years in good health and CMV-seronegative. The rearrangement joins TRBV5-5 to TRBJ2-2, with a possible D match to TRBD2 (5 bases). Sequencing was performed on PBMCs. The CDR3 loop reads CASSLLRGTNTGELFF. In DNA form, the CDR3 reads TGTGCCAGCAGCTTGCTTAGAGGGACGAACACCGGGGAGCTGTTTTTT.